This T cell receptor (beta chain) is from a study of Ad26.COV2.S vaccination and SARS-CoV-2 variants. Here immunoSEQ multiplex PCR was the method, and the copy in TCRdb shows in-frame clones only, minus some. The top ten clones hold 3% to 5% of a sample with approximately 400,000 clones, about 90% of them seen once. This sample comprised peripheral blood, obtained after recovery from COVID-19. This clonotype was obtained from a human donor who had recovered from COVID-19.

The CDR3, as DNA: TGTGCCAGCACCCCAGGTTCCGAGCAGTACTTC. This translates into CASTPGSEQYF. This chain joins TRBV2 and TRBJ2-7; D is undetermined. Trimming shortened V by 7 bases and J by 6 bases, and 10 bases separated the two germline ends. CDR3 length: 11 amino acids. Germline CDR1 reads SNHLY; CDR2 reads FYNNEI.